The 2 T cell receptor beta chains listed next were all sequenced from one sample in a study of T-cell memory formation after mild COVID-19. MiXCR, run by TCRdb on the 5' RACE reads, gives a single entry per CDR3 protein. The table records some 150,000 distinct CDR3 sequences, 6% of them present only once. Sequencing was carried out using PBMCs or a T cell subset sorted from them (not recorded which). The receptor set was obtained from an adult woman who had mild COVID-19 (a few samples of this study predate the infection). Cell type and time point are not known.

The table lists this clonotype with a few counts. The V and J genes are TRBV4-2 and TRBJ2-2, with 13 bases fitting TRBD2. CDR1 is LGHNA, CDR2 YNFKEQ, per germline. The CDR3 length is 16 residues. V lost 8 bases and J lost 1; bases outside the gene matches: 4. The CDR3 sequence: CASGLAGDMNTGELFF. As DNA, the CDR3 is TGTGCCAGCGGACTAGCGGGGGACATGAACACCGGGGAGCTGTTTTTT.

This clonotype was observed at least ten times. The rearrangement joins TRBV7-2 to TRBJ2-7; D is unresolved. V shed 4 bases and J shed 3 bases, with 4 bases lying between them. Per germline, CDR1 SGHTA and CDR2 FQGNSA. The CDR3 is 11 amino acids. CDR3 bases: TGTGCCAGCAGCTCTCACTACGAGCAGTACTTC. Amino acid sequence: CASSSHYEQYF.